This paragraph covers one TCR beta chain sequence. Building of the TCR beta libraries involved iRepertoire HTBI primers and Arm-PCR of CDR3 regions. TCRdb processed the multiplex PCR reads anew with MiXCR; each CDR3 protein has one entry. The sample has roughly 500,000 distinct CDR3 sequences; about 14% are singletons. The time point: newly diagnosed GD, antithyroid drugs for less than 3 months. PBMC-derived RNA was used for the TCR library. These data are taken from a study of regulatory T cells in long-lasting Graves disease. There are 17 residues in the CDR3. The J segment lost 4 bases and the V segment lost 2 bases, leaving 10 bases of the junction unmatched. In germline, CDR1 is KGHSH, CDR2 LQKENI. These data also featured in a second study, about T cells in Graves' hyperthyroidism and ophthalmopathy. That work states: A first-round RT-PCR of the TCR CDR3 used the HTBI primer set.

This chain connects TRBV18 to TRBJ2-5; TRBD1 matches 10 bases. The sample consisted of peripheral blood mononuclear cells (PBMCs), taken at new diagnosis, from a patient treated with antithyroid drugs. This TCR came from a man between 25 and 39 years old with Graves disease. CDR3 sequence reads: CASSPTGQGLRRETQYF. The DNA of the CDR3 is TGTGCCAGCTCACCAACGGGACAGGGGTTGAGGAGAGAGACCCAGTACTTC.